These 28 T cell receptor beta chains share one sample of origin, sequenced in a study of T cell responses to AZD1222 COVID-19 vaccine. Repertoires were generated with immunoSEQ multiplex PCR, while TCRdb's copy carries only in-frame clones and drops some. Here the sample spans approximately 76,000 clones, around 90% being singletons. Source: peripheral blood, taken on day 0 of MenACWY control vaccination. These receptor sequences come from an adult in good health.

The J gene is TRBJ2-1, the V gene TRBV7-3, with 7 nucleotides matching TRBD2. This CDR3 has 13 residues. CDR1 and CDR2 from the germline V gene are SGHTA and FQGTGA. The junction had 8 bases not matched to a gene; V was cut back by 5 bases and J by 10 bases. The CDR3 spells CASSLGLDGEQFF. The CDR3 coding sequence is TGTGCCAGCAGCCTCGGACTAGATGGGGAGCAGTTCTTC.

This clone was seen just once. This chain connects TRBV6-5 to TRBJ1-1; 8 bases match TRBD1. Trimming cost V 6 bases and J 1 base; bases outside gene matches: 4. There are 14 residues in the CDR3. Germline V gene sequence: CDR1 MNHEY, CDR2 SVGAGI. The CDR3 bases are TGTGCCAGCAGCTACAGGGGGGGGAACACTGAAGCTTTCTTT. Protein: CASSYRGGNTEAFF.

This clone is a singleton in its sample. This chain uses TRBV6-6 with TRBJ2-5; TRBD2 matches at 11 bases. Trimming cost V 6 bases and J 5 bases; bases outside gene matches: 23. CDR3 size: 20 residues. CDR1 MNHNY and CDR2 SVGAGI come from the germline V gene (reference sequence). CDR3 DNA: TGTGCCAGCAGCACAGGGAAGGTCCTAGCGGGAGGACTCCGAATGGAGACCCAGTACTTC. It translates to CASSTGKVLAGGLRMETQYF.

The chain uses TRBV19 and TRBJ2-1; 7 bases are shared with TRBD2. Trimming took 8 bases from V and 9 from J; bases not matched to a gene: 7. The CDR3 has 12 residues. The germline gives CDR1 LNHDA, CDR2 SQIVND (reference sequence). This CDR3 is CASRAGMGEQFF. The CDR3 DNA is TGTGCCAGTCGAGCGGGAATGGGTGAGCAGTTCTTC.

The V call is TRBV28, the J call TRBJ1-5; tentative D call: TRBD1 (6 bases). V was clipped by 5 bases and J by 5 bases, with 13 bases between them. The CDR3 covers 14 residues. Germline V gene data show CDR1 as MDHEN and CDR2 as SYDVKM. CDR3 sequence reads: CASSRGQQDQPQHF. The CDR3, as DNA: TGTGCCAGCAGTCGAGGACAGCAAGATCAGCCCCAGCATTTT.

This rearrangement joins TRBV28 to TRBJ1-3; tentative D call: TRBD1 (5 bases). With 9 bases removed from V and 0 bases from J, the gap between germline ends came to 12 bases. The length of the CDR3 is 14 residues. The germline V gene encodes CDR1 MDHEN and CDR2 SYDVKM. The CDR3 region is CASLGTFSGNTIYF. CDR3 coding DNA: TGTGCCAGTCTTGGGACTTTCTCTGGAAACACCATATATTTT.

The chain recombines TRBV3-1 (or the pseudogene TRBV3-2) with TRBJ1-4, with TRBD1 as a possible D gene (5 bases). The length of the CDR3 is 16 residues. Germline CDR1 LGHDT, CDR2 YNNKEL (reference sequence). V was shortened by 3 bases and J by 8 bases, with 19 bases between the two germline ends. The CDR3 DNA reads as TGTGCCAGCAGCCACGGGACGTCCTCAGGGAGGGAAAAACTGTTTTTT. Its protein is CASSHGTSSGREKLFF.

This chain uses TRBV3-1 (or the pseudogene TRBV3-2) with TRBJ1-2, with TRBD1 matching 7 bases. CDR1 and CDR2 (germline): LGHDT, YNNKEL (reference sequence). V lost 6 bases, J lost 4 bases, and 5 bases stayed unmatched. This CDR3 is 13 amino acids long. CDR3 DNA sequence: TGTGCCAGCAGGCCCGGGACAGCCTATGGCTACACCTTC. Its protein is CASRPGTAYGYTF.

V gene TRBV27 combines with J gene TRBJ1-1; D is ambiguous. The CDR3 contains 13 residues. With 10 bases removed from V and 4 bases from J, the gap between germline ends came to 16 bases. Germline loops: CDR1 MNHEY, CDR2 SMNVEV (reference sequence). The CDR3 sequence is CATRVAAATEAFF. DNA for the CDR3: TGTGCCACCCGGGTGGCGGCCGCCACTGAAGCTTTCTTT.

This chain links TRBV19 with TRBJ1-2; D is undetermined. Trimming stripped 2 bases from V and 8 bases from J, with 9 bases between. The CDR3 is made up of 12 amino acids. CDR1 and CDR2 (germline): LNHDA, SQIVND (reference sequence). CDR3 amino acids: CASSITSGGYTF. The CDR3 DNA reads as TGTGCCAGTAGTATAACCTCTGGAGGCTACACCTTC.

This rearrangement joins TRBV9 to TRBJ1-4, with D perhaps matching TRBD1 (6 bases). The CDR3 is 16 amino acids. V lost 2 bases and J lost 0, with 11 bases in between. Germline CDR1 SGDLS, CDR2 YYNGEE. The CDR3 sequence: CASSVSYRATNEKLFF. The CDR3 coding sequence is TGTGCCAGCAGCGTTAGCTACAGGGCAACTAATGAAAAACTGTTTTTT.

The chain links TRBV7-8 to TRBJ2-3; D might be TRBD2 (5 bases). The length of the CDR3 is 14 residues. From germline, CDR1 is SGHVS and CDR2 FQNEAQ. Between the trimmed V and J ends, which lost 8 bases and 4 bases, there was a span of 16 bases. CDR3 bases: TGTGCCAGCGCCCCCAGCACGAGGGCAGATACGCAGTATTTT. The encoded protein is CASAPSTRADTQYF.

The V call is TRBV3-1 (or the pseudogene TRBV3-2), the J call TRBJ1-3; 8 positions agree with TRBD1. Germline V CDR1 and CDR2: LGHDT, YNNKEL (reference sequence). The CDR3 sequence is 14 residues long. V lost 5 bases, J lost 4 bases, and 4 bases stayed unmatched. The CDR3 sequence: CASSAGTGGNTIYF. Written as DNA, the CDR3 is TGTGCCAGCAGCGCCGGGACAGGAGGAAACACCATATATTTT.

This CDR3 is CASSQDLGLPTNEKLFF. The CDR3, as DNA: TGCGCCAGCAGCCAAGATCTGGGTTTACCAACTAATGAAAAACTGTTTTTT. The V gene is TRBV4-3, the J gene TRBJ1-4, with D unresolved. V was shortened by 0 bases and J by 0 bases, with 11 bases between the two germline ends. CDR1 and CDR2 (germline): LGHNA, YSLEER. The CDR3 loop spans 17 amino acids.

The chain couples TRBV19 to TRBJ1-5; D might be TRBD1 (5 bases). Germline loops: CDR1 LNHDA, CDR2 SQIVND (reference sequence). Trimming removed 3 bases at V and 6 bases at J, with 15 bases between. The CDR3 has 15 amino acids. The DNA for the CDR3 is TGTGCCAGTAGTATGGTAGGGGCCACTGGTCAGCCCCAGCATTTT. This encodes CASSMVGATGQPQHF.

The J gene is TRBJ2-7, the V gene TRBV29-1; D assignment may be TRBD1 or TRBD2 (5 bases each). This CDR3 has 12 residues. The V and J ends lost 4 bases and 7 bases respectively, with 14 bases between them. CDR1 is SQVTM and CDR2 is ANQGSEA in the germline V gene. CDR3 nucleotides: TGCAGCGTTGGCTGGGACCCGGGGGAGCAGTACTTC. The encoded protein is CSVGWDPGEQYF.

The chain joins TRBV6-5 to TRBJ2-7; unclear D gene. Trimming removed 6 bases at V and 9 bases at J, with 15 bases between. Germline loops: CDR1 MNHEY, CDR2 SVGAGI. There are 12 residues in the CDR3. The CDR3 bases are TGTGCCAGCAGCACTACCGTCGCCGGGCAGTACTTC. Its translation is CASSTTVAGQYF.

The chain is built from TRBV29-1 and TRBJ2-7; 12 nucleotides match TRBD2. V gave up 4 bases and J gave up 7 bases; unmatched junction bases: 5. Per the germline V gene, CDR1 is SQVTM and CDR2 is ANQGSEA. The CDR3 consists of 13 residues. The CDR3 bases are TGCAGCGTTGCGACTAGCGGGAGAGGGGAGCAGTACTTC. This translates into CSVATSGRGEQYF.

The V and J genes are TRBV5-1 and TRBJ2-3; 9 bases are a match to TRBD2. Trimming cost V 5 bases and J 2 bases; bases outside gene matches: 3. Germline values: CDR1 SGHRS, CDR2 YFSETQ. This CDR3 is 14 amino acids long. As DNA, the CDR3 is TGCGCCAGCAGGGCTAGCGGGACCACAGATACGCAGTATTTT. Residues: CASRASGTTDTQYF.

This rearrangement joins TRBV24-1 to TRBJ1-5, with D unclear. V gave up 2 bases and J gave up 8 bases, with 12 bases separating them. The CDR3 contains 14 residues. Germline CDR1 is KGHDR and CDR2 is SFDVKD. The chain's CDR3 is CATSDSGGRKPQHF. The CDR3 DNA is TGTGCCACCAGTGATTCGGGCGGGAGGAAGCCCCAGCATTTT.

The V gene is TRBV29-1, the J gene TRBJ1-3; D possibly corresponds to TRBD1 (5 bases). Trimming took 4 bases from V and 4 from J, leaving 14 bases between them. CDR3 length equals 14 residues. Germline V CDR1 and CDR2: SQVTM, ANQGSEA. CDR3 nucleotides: TGCAGCGTTGCCGGGGACGGGATGGGAAACACCATATATTTT. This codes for CSVAGDGMGNTIYF. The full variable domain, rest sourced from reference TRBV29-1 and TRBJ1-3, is SAVISQKPSRDICQRGTSLTIQCQVDSQVTMMFWYRQQPGQSLTLIATANQGSEATYESGFVIDKFPISRPNLTFSTLTVSNMSPEDSSIYLCSVAGDGMGNTIYFGEGSWLTVV.

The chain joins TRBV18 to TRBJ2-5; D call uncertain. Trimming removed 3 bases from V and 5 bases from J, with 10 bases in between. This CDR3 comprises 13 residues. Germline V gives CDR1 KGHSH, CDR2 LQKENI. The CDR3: CASSPGKRETQYF. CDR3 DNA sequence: TGTGCCAGCTCACCCGGTAAACGGGAGACCCAGTACTTC.

CDR3 in DNA: TGCGCCAGCAGTCTCCGCAATGAGCAGTTCTTC. Protein: CASSLRNEQFF. The chain couples TRBV4-1 to TRBJ2-1; unclear D gene. The length of the CDR3 is 11 residues. Trimming took off 6 bases at V and 6 bases at J, with 6 bases between the two ends. CDR1 is MGHRA, CDR2 YSYEKL, per germline.

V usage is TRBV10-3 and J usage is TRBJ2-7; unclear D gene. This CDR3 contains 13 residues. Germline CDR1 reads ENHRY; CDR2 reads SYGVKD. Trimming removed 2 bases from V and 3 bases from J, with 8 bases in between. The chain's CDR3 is CAISERQDYEQYF. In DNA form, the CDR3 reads TGTGCCATCAGTGAGCGGCAGGACTACGAGCAGTACTTC.

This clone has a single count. CDR3 bases: TGTGCCAGCAGTTACGCCCCGGGGGGGACTGAAGCTTTCTTT. Protein product: CASSYAPGGTEAFF. This chain joins TRBV6-5 and TRBJ1-1; D possibly corresponds to TRBD1 (5 bases). The V and J ends lost 2 bases and 5 bases respectively, with 12 bases between them. Germline V gives CDR1 MNHEY, CDR2 SVGAGI. There are 14 residues in the CDR3.

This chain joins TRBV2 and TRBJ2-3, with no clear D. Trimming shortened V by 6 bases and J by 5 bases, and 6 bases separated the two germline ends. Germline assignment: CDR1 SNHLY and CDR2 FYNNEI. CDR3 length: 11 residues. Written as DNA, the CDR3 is TGTGCCAGCAGGCTAGGAGATACGCAGTATTTT. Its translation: CASRLGDTQYF.

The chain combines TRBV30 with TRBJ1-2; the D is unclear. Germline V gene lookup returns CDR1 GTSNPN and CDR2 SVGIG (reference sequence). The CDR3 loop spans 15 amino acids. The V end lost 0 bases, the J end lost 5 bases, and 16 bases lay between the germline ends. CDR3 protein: CAWSVPGRWPYGYTF. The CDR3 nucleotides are TGTGCCTGGAGTGTACCGGGTAGATGGCCGTATGGCTACACCTTC.

In DNA form, the CDR3 reads TGCGCCAGCAGCTTGGGGGGGTTATACGGCTACACCTTC. This sequence encodes CASSLGGLYGYTF. The chain is built from TRBV5-1 and TRBJ1-2; a weak D match, TRBD1 (5 bases). In germline, CDR1 is SGHRS, CDR2 YFSETQ. CDR3 length: 13 amino acids. V was cut by 0 bases and J by 8 bases, with 11 bases left in between.